This T cell receptor beta chain originates from a study of cytomegalovirus exposure and HLA in healthy donors. Study overall: Among the 300 to 500 genotyped donors, 70% to 90% were placed in the Caucasian-associated ancestry cluster.

This CDR3 comprises 12 residues. Germline values: CDR1 WNHNN, CDR2 SYGVQD (reference sequence). V gave up 5 bases and J gave up 5 bases, with 10 bases separating them. At sampling all donors were nominally healthy, likely with unrecorded immune exposures. The PCR employed 60 Vbeta primers together with 13 Jbeta primers. Some clones are missing from TCRdb's copy, which holds only in-frame ones; the method was immunoSEQ multiplex PCR. Here the sample spans some 110,000 clones, approximately 70% being singletons. Details on this clone: Antigen: not known.

Study findings and constraints: A further, later analysis showed that HLA-associated TCR beta chains (compared with equally common others) were more clonally expanded.

This TCR was recovered from a man aged 25 to 45 in good health and CMV-seropositive. The sample taken for sequencing was PBMCs. The chain joins TRBV10-1 to TRBJ2-7; perhaps TRBD2 as D (5 bases). CDR3 sequence reads: CASSPGVNEQYF. The CDR3 DNA reads as TGCGCCAGCAGTCCCGGGGTTAACGAGCAGTACTTC.